The sequence of this T cell receptor (beta chain) was determined in a study of blood T cell repertoires in COVID-19. Per the authors' pipeline: By means of reference gene primer amplification, nucleated cell counts were estimated. The table came from immunoSEQ multiplex PCR; TCRdb's copy has only in-frame clones and leaves some out. The DNA was the basis for D and trimming; V, J and clone size are from that table. The sample includes a few hundred thousand clones, about 83% seen only once; the top ten take roughly 1.1%. Sequenced sample: peripheral blood. The TCR sequence derives from a woman between 50 and 59 years old with acute or convalescent COVID-19.

CDR3 DNA sequence: TGTGCCAGCAGCCCAGCGTTCCCCACAGATACGCAGTATTTT. Protein: CASSPAFPTDTQYF. The V and J genes are TRBV7-7 and TRBJ2-3; D unclear. V was clipped by 5 bases and J by 2 bases, with 11 bases between them. Germline CDR1 is SSHAT and CDR2 is FNYEAQ (reference sequence). The CDR3 has 14 amino acids.